This TCR beta chain was observed in a study of T cells in Graves' hyperthyroidism and ophthalmopathy (dated by TCRdb to about 2019). Regarding the research as a whole: Peripheral blood samples were taken at the time of initial diagnosis, prior to any treatment. To identify distinguishing TCR V-J signatures, a discovery cohort of 100 or so patients was used, comprising fewer than 45 with Graves' ophthalmopathy and 57 with stable Graves' hyperthyroidism. An independent validation cohort of 18 to 20 hyperthyroidism patients and 15 or so patients who later progressed to ophthalmopathy tested prospective prediction of ophthalmopathy. The 100 discovery patients were randomly divided into training and test sets at a 7:3 ratio. In addition, the study compared T-cell repertoires in thyroid tissue and in blood from a handful of Graves' hyperthyroidism patients. Once sampling was done, hyperthyroidism patients were given methimazole at a starting dose of 30 mg daily, whereas ophthalmopathy patients were given high-dose intravenous methylprednisolone. TCR Vbeta CDR3 sequencing of around 130 peripheral blood samples (over 40 ophthalmopathy, over 70 hyperthyroidism and roughly 17 progressor patients) is reported in the paper. Study-wide findings and limitations: Sample size was not statistically predetermined, and investigators were not blinded to group allocation. Most expanded thyroid clonotypes (frequency above 0.001) were also detected in blood, suggesting blood repertoires may reflect thyroid immune responses. A 13 V-J signature model separated ophthalmopathy from stable hyperthyroidism, with around 91% sensitivity and around 84% specificity in cross-validation and 80%/75% in testing. In validation, the model predicted progression to ophthalmopathy a median of about 6.8 months before onset, with 70% to 71% sensitivity and 72.22% specificity.

Moderately to severely active disease, a Clinical Activity Score of at least 3, a NOSPECS grade of at least 4, and a duration under 3 months were present in ophthalmopathy patients. The study excluded patients with uncontrolled infections, other autoimmune diseases, pregnancy or lactation. Clinical symptoms, serum thyroxine and TRAb, thyroid ultrasound, and orbital computed tomography formed the basis for the diagnoses. Ficoll-Paque density gradient centrifugation was used to isolate PBMCs from approximately 11 ml of fresh peripheral blood. Total RNA was extracted using Trizol reagent, and RNA quality was assessed on an Agilent 2100 Bioanalyzer. Concerning this clonotype itself: Its antigen has not been determined. No qualities accompany the bases; no much larger clone lies one base away.

CDR1 and CDR2 are drawn from the germline V gene: MNHEY, SVGAGI. From the cysteine through the phenylalanine, the CDR3 covers 14 amino acids. Just the 42-base CDR3 DNA is kept, in frame starting at base 1. At the junction V is shortened by 0 bases and J by 2 bases, with 8 bases in between. The TCR beta CDR3 regions were amplified from the RNA transcripts. The first round of RT-PCR for the TCR CDR3 was performed with the HTBI primer set and the Qiagen OneStep RT-PCR kit. The libraries were constructed in a second round of multiplex PCR and then size-selected and purified. The libraries were sequenced on an Illumina HiSeq2000 using paired-end 100 bp reads. As for the original processing: Raw data were processed with SOAPnuke, discarding reads with adapters, uncalled bases, mean Phred below 15, or no exact constant-primer or identifier match. COPE v1.2.5 was used to merge the high-quality paired reads, and each unique nucleotide sequence was defined as a clonotype. MiTCR v1.1 was used to align the clonotypes against IMGT TRBV, TRBD and TRBJ reference segments. Analysis was restricted to V-J combinations with a frequency above 0.0001, which covered about 99% of repertoires. The TCS score was defined as F50 (clonal expansion) divided by E x V (chaos), with BLOSUM62-based TCRdist calculated between CDR3 peptides within each V-J. Welch's t-statistics and random forest reduced around 510 V-J features to roughly 13, which were used in a naive Bayes classifier (R e1071). The raw public reads went through TCRdb reprocessing: fastp at Q25, MiXCR clone calling, in-frame beta chains kept. Here each entry gathers all rows of one CDR3 protein and keeps the most common genes and DNA. TCRdb, rather than the study authors, made the V and J calls. Recorded for this sample are some 270,000 distinct CDR3 sequences; approximately 23% of them occurred a single time. The top ten constitute about a third of the sample.

This receptor was taken from a woman aged 40 to 50 with Graves' ophthalmopathy. The rearrangement combines TRBV6-5 with TRBJ2-7; TRBD2 could be the D gene, as 5 bases match. The sample consisted of blood. The CDR3 in this case is CASSYSIGAYEQYF. The sequence in DNA is TGTGCCAGCAGTTACTCGATCGGGGCCTACGAGCAGTACTTC.